These T cell receptor beta chains were read from a single sample in a study of T cell responses to AZD1222 COVID-19 vaccine. Sequencing used immunoSEQ multiplex PCR; TCRdb keeps in-frame clones, though not all of them. The sample records some 130,000 clones, about nine tenths being singletons. The sequenced sample was peripheral blood, obtained on day 0 of AZD1222 vaccination. These receptors were taken from an adult in good health. Both conserved end residues are part of each CDR3. The D gene is left open where the match is weak. A clone size is listed for some rows: how often the clone was seen (once, few, many), or a class if it is expanded.

v_gene	j_gene	abundance	d_gene	CDR3nt	CDR3aa
TRBV27	TRBJ1-1	NA	TRBD1	TGTGCCAGCAGTCCCCTCGGACAGGGACCGAACACTGAAGCTTTCTTT	CASSPLGQGPNTEAFF
TRBV28	TRBJ2-5	NA	NA	TGTGCCAGCAGTTCCATACGGACAGCTTCCCCGGGGACCCAGTACTTC	CASSSIRTASPGTQYF
TRBV27	TRBJ1-4	NA	NA	TGTGCCAGCAGTTTATCGGTCCAGCGACAAGGGGCAACTAATGAAAAACTGTTTTTT	CASSLSVQRQGATNEKLFF
TRBV6-5	TRBJ2-6	NA	NA	TGTGCCAGCAGTTACGAACAGGGCGCTGGGGCCAACGTCCTGACTTTC	CASSYEQGAGANVLTF
TRBV30	TRBJ2-7	few	NA	TGTGCCTGGAGCCAGGACACTTCCTTGCGGTACTTC	CAWSQDTSLRYF
TRBV29-1	TRBJ1-3	NA	NA	TGCAGCGTGGGCAGTGCAAGCGGAAACACCATATATTTT	CSVGSASGNTIYF
TRBV5-5	TRBJ1-2	NA	TRBD1	TGTGCCAGCAGCTTGGGGACAGGGATGTATGGCTACACCTTC	CASSLGTGMYGYTF
TRBV3-1/TRBV3-2	TRBJ1-6	NA	NA	TGTGCCAGCAGCCAAGACATTGGAGGGGGATCACCCCTCCACTTT	CASSQDIGGGSPLHF
TRBV30	TRBJ2-5	NA	NA	TGTGCCTGGAGTGTAGGGGGGGCAGGCGAGACCCAGTACTTC	CAWSVGGAGETQYF
TRBV5-4	TRBJ2-5	few	TRBD2	TGTGCCAGCAGCTTGGCCTCGGGGACTAGCGGGGTGGAGACCCAGTACTTC	CASSLASGTSGVETQYF
TRBV18	TRBJ1-4	NA	TRBD1	TGTGCCAGCTCGGGACAGGGGATTGAAAAACTGTTTTTT	CASSGQGIEKLFF
TRBV9	TRBJ1-1	NA	TRBD1	TGTGCCAGCAGCTCCCCGGAGGGGGCGGCTTTCTTT	CASSSPEGAAFF
TRBV5-1	TRBJ2-7	NA	TRBD1	TGCGCCAGCAGCGAAACCCAGGGGGCTCATTGGTACTTC	CASSETQGAHWYF
TRBV15	TRBJ2-7	NA	TRBD1	TGTGCCACCAGCAGAGATGGTGGGACAGGGTCCTACGAGCAGTACTTC	CATSRDGGTGSYEQYF
TRBV5-4	TRBJ1-1	NA	NA	TGTGCCAGCAGCCTAACAGGTTCTTACAAACCGAACACTGAAGCTTTCTTT	CASSLTGSYKPNTEAFF
TRBV6-5	TRBJ1-1	NA	NA	TGTGCCAGCAGTCCCGGCTGGGCCACTGAAGCTTTCTTT	CASSPGWATEAFF
TRBV5-4	TRBJ1-1	NA	NA	TGTGCCAGCAGCTCCCTAGAGAGTGATTTCCCTCCTGAAGCTTTCTTT	CASSSLESDFPPEAFF
TRBV25-1	TRBJ2-7	NA	NA	TGTGCCAGCAGTGAGGACGAGCAGTACTTC	CASSEDEQYF
TRBV7-9	TRBJ1-5	medium-sized	NA	TGTGCCAGCAGCTTGGACTATCCCAATCAGCCCCAGCATTTT	CASSLDYPNQPQHF
TRBV11-3	TRBJ2-7	NA	TRBD1	TGTGCCAGCAGCTTAGGTACCGGGACAGACAGCCAGTACTTC	CASSLGTGTDSQYF
TRBV19	TRBJ1-3	NA	TRBD1	TGTGCCAGTAGTATCCAGGGGGCACCTGGAAACACCATATATTTT	CASSIQGAPGNTIYF
TRBV2	TRBJ1-2	NA	TRBD1	TGTGCCAGCAGTGACCTCGCAGGGGGCGCCTACTATGGCTACACCTTC	CASSDLAGGAYYGYTF
TRBV19	TRBJ1-1	NA	NA	TGTGCCAGTAGTATTATGGGTAACACTGAAGCTTTCTTT	CASSIMGNTEAFF
TRBV27	TRBJ2-7	few	TRBD1	TGTGCCAGCAGTTATTTCCCAGGGGGACCCTACGAGCAGTACTTC	CASSYFPGGPYEQYF
TRBV5-4	TRBJ1-1	NA	NA	TGTGCCAGCAGCTTATCCCCCACGGTTGAAGCTTTCTTT	CASSLSPTVEAFF
TRBV7-9	TRBJ1-3	NA	TRBD1	TGTGCCAGCACGCCCCTCAGGACAGGCGCAAACACCATATATTTT	CASTPLRTGANTIYF
TRBV5-1	TRBJ1-4	NA	NA	TGCGCCAGCAGTCTGTCAACTAATGAAAAACTGTTTTTT	CASSLSTNEKLFF
TRBV6-5	TRBJ1-3	NA	NA	TGTGCCAGCAGCAGAAACAGCAACTCTGGAAACACCATATATTTT	CASSRNSNSGNTIYF
TRBV19	TRBJ1-5	once	NA	TGTGCCAGTCGGGCGGGGTACAGCAATCAGCCCCAGCATTTT	CASRAGYSNQPQHF
TRBV3-1/TRBV3-2	TRBJ2-7	NA	TRBD2	TGTGCCAGCAGCCAAGAACATCGAGCGGGGCCCGAGCAGTACTTC	CASSQEHRAGPEQYF
TRBV5-6	TRBJ1-1	NA	NA	TGTGCCAGCAGCTTGGTAAAAACAGGGAACACTGAAGCTTTCTTT	CASSLVKTGNTEAFF
TRBV5-1	TRBJ1-1	NA	NA	TGCGCCAGCAGCTCCCAACGGGACGGAAACACTGAAGCTTTCTTT	CASSSQRDGNTEAFF
TRBV27	TRBJ1-1	NA	NA	TGTGCCAGCAGTTTCCGGGGGACTGAAGCTTTCTTT	CASSFRGTEAFF
TRBV2	TRBJ1-1	NA	NA	TGTGCCAGCAGTGAAAACCAAGCTTTCTTT	CASSENQAFF
TRBV10-2	TRBJ1-1	NA	TRBD1	TGCGCCAGTACACGGACAGGGAGGGACACTGAAGCTTTCTTT	CASTRTGRDTEAFF
TRBV7-2	TRBJ1-1	NA	TRBD1	TGTGCCAGCAGCTTAGTGGGGCAGGGGGAGGCTTTCTTT	CASSLVGQGEAFF
TRBV6-1	TRBJ1-3	once	TRBD1	TGTGCCAGCAGTGAGACAGGGCTTAAGAACTCTGGAAACACCATATATTTT	CASSETGLKNSGNTIYF
TRBV9	TRBJ1-6	NA	NA	TGTGCCAGCAGCGTGGCAGGCTCACCCCTCCACTTT	CASSVAGSPLHF
TRBV3-1/TRBV3-2	TRBJ1-5	NA	NA	TGTGCCACTGGAGATCATAATCAGCCCCAGCATTTT	CATGDHNQPQHF